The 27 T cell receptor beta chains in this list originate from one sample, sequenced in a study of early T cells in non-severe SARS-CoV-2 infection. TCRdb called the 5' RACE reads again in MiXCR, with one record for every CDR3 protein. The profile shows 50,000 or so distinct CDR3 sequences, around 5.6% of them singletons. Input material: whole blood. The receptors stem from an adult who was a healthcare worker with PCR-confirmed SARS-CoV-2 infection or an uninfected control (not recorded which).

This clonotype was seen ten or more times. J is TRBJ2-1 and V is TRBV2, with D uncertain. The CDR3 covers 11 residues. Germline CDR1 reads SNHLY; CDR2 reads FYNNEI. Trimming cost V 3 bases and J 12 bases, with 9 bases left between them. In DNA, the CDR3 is TGTGCCAGCAGTGAGGGCCCTGGGCAGTTCTTC. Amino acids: CASSEGPGQFF. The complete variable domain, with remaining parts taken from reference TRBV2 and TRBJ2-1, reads EPEVTQTPSHQVTQMGQEVILRCVPISNHLYFYWYRQILGQKVEFLVSFYNNEISEKSEIFDDQFSVERPDGSNFTLKIRSTKLEDSAMYFCASSEGPGQFFGPGTRLTVL.

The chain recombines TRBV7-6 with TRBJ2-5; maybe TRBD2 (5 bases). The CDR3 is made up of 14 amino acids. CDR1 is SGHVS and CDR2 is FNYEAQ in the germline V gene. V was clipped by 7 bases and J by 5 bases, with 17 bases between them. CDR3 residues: CASTLLGPGETQYF. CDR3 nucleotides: TGTGCCAGCACCCTTTTAGGCCCGGGGGAGACCCAGTACTTC. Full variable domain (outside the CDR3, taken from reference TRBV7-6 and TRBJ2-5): GAGVSQSPRYKVTKRGQDVALRCDPISGHVSLYWYRQALGQGPEFLTYFNYEAQQDKSGLPNDRFSAERPEGSISTLTIQRTEQRDSAMYRCASTLLGPGETQYFGPGTRLLVL.

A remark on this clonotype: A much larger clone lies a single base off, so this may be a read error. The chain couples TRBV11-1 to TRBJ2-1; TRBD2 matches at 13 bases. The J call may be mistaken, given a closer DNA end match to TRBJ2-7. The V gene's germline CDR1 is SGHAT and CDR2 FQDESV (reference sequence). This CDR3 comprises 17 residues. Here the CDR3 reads CASSLTSGRAIHNEQYF. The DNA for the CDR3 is TGTGCCAGCAGCTTAACTAGCGGGAGGGCGATCCACAATGAGCAGTACTTC.

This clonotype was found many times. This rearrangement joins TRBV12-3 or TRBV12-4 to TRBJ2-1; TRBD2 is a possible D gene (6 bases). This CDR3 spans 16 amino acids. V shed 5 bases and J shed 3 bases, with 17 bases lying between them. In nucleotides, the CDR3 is TGTGCCAGCAGTCCCGTGGTAGCGGCCTACTACAATGAGCAGTTCTTC. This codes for CASSPVVAAYYNEQFF.

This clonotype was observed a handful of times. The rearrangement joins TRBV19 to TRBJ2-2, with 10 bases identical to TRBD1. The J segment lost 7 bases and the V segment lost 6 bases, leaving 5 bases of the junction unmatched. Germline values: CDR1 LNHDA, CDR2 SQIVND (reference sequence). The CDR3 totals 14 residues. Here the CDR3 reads CASRPGQGVGELFF. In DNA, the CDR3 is TGTGCCAGTAGGCCCGGACAGGGGGTCGGGGAGCTGTTTTTT.

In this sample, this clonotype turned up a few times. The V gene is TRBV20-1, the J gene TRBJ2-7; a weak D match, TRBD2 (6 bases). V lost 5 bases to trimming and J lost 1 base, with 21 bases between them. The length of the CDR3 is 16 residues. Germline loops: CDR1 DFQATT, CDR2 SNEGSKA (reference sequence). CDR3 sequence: CSARRALASLSYEQYF. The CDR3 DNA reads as TGCAGTGCTCGCCGGGCTCTAGCGTCACTTTCCTACGAGCAGTACTTC.

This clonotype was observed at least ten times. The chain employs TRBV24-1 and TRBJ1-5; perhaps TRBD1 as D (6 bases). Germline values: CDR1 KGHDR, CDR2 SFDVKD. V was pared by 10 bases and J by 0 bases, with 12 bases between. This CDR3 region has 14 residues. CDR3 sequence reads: CATRDKYSNQPQHF. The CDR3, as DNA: TGTGCCACAAGGGACAAGTATAGCAATCAGCCCCAGCATTTT.

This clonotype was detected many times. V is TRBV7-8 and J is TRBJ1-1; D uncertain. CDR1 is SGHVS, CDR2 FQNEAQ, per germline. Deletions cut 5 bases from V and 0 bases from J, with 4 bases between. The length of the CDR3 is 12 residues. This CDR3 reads CASSPLNTEAFF. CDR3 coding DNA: TGTGCCAGCAGCCCGTTGAACACTGAAGCTTTCTTT. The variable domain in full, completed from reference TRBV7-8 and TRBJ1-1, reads GAGVSQSPRYKVAKRGQDVALRCDPISGHVSLFWYQQALGQGPEFLTYFQNEAQLDKSGLPSDRFFAERPEGSVSTLKIQRTQQEDSAVYLCASSPLNTEAFFGQGTRLTVV.

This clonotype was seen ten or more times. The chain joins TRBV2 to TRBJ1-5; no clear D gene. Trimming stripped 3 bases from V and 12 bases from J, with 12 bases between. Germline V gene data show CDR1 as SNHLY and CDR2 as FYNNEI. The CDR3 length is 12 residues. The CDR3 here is CASSDGWQIQHF. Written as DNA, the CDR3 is TGTGCCAGCAGTGACGGGTGGCAGATCCAGCATTTT.

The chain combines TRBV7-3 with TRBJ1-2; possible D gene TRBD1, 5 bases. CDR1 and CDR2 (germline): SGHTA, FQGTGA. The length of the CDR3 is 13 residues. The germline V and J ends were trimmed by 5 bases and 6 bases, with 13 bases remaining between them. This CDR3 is CASSLGRADGYTF. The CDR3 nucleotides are TGTGCCAGCAGCCTCGGCAGGGCTGATGGCTACACCTTC.

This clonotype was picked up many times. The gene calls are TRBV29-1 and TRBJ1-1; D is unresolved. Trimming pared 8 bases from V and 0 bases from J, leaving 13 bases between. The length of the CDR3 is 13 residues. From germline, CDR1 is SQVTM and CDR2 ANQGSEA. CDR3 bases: TGCAGCTTCGACCGGGTTCTGAACACTGAAGCTTTCTTT. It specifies CSFDRVLNTEAFF.

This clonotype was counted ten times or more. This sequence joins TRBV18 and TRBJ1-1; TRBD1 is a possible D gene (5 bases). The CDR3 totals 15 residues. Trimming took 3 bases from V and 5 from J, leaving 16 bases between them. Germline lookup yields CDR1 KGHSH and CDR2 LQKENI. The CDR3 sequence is CASSPGSAQGTEAFF. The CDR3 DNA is TGTGCCAGCTCACCGGGGTCCGCCCAGGGAACTGAAGCTTTCTTT.

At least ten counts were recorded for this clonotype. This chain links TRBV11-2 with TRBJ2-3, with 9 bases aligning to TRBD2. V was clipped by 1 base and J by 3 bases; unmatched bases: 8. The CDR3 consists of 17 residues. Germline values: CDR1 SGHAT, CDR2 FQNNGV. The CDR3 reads CASSLGRGSGGTDTQYF. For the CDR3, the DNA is TGTGCCAGCAGCTTAGGGAGGGGTAGCGGGGGAACAGATACGCAGTATTTT.

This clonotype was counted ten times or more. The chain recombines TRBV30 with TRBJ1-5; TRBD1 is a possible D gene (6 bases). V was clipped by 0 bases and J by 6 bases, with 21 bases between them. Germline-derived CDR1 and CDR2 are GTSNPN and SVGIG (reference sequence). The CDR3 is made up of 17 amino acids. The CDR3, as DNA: TGTGCCTGGAGTGTACGTTTTGGAACAGGGAATCCTCAGCCCCAGCATTTT. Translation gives CAWSVRFGTGNPQPQHF.

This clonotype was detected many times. Here the CDR3 DNA reads TGTGCCAGCAGTTCCCATCTAGCGGGGGACGCCTACAATGAGCAGTTCTTC. This gives the protein CASSSHLAGDAYNEQFF. J is TRBJ2-1 and V is TRBV6-2 or TRBV6-3; 10 nucleotides line up with TRBD2. The CDR3 extends over 17 amino acids. CDR1 MNHEY and CDR2 SVGEGT come from the germline V gene. The trim removed 4 bases at V and 2 bases at J, leaving 8 bases unmatched.

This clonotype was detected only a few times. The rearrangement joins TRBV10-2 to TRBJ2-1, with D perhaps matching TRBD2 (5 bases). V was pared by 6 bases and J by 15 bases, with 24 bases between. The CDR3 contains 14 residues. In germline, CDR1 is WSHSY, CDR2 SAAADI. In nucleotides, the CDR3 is TGCGCCAGCAGCGACCCGCCACTAGAACGGAGTCTGTTCTTC. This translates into CASSDPPLERSLFF.

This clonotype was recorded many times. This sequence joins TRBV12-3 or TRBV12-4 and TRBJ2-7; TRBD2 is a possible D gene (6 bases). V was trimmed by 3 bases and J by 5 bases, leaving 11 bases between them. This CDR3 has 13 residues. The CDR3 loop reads CASSLVGGNEQYF. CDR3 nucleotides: TGTGCCAGCAGTTTGGTTGGGGGGAACGAGCAGTACTTC.

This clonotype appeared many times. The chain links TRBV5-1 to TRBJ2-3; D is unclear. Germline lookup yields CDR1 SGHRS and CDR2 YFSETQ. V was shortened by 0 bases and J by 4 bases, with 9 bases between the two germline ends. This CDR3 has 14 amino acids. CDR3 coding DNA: TGCGCCAGCAGCTTGGCACCCGGTGCAGATACGCAGTATTTT. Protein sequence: CASSLAPGADTQYF.

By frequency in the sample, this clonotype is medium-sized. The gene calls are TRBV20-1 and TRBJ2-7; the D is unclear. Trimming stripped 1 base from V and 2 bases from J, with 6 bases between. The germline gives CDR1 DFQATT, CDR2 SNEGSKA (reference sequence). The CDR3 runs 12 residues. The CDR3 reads CSARVKPYEQYF. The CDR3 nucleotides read TGCAGTGCTAGAGTAAAACCCTACGAGCAGTACTTC.

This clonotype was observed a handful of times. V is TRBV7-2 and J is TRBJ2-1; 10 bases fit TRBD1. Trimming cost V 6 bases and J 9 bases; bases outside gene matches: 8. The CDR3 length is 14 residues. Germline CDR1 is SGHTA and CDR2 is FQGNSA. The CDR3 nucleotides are TGTGCCAGCAGACCGGGACAGGGGTTCGGTGAGCAGTTCTTC. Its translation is CASRPGQGFGEQFF.

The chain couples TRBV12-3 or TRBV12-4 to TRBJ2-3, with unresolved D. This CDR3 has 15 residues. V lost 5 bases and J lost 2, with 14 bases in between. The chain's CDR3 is CASSGSSPTTDTQYF. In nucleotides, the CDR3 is TGTGCCAGCAGTGGCTCGTCCCCAACCACAGATACGCAGTATTTT.

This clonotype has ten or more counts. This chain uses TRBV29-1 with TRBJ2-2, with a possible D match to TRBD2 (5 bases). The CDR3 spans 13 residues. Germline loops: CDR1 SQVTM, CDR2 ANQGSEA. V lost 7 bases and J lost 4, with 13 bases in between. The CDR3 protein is CSAEAALTGELFF. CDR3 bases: TGCAGCGCGGAAGCGGCCCTCACCGGGGAGCTGTTTTTT.

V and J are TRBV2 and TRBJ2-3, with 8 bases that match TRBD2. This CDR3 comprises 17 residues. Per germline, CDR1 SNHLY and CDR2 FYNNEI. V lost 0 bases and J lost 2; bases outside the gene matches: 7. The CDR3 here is CASSEARLAGITDTQYF. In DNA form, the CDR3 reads TGTGCCAGCAGTGAAGCGCGGCTAGCGGGTATCACAGATACGCAGTATTTT.

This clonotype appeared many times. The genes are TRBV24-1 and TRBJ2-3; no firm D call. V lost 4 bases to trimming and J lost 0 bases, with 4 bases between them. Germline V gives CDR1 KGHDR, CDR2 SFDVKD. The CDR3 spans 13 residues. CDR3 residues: CATSDPSTDTQYF. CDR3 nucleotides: TGTGCCACCAGTGACCCGAGCACAGATACGCAGTATTTT.

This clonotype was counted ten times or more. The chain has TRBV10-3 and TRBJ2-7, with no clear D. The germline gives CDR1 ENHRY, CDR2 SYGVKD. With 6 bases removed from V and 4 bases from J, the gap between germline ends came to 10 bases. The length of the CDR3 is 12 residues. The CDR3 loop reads CAISQEGYEQYF. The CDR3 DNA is TGTGCCATCAGCCAGGAAGGATACGAGCAGTACTTC.

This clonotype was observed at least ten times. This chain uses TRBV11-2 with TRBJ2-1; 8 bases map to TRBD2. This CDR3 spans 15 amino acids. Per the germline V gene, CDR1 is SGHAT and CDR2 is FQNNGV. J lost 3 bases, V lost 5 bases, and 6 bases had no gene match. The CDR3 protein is CASSRGGQYYNEQFF. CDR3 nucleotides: TGTGCCAGCAGCCGGGGGGGCCAGTACTACAATGAGCAGTTCTTC.

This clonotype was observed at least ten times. The DNA of the CDR3 is TGCGCCAGCAGCTTGCCCAGGACAGGGTTTGATCAGCCCCAGCATTTT. It codes for CASSLPRTGFDQPQHF. The chain links TRBV5-1 to TRBJ1-5; TRBD1 matches at 8 bases. J lost 5 bases, V lost 1 base, and 8 bases had no gene match. Germline V CDR1 and CDR2: SGHRS, YFSETQ. The CDR3 runs to 16 residues. The entire variable domain, with the rest obtained from reference TRBV5-1 and TRBJ1-5, is as follows: KAGVTQTPRYLIKTRGQQVTLSCSPISGHRSVSWYQQTPGQGLQFLFEYFSETQRNKGNFPGRFSGRQFSNSRSEMNVSTLELGDSALYLCASSLPRTGFDQPQHFGDGTRLSIL.